This T cell receptor (beta chain) was captured in a study of blood T cell repertoires in COVID-19. Study-level information: Spain, Italy and the United States supplied samples that represented acute and convalescent COVID-19.

Per the study methods: Amplifying reference gene primers gave estimates of nucleated cell counts. Sequencing used immunoSEQ multiplex PCR; TCRdb keeps in-frame clones, though not all of them. D and trimming were read from the DNA, whereas the V and J calls and clone size are those reported in that table. The sample shows about 120,000 clones, about 72% of them seen only once. V dropped 4 bases and J dropped 0 bases, with 10 bases sitting between them. From germline, CDR1 is SGHNT and CDR2 YYREEE (reference sequence). The CDR3 runs 15 residues. The chain couples TRBV5-4 to TRBJ2-2, with a weak D call TRBD2 (6 bases). The sequence was obtained from a woman in her 70s with acute or convalescent COVID-19. The specimen was peripheral blood. CDR3 loop: CASSRDSANTGELFF. The CDR3 DNA reads as TGTGCCAGCAGCCGGGACTCCGCGAACACCGGGGAGCTGTTTTTT.